This T cell receptor (beta chain) appears in the sequencing data of a study of blood T cell repertoires in COVID-19. Germline lookup yields CDR1 SGHRS and CDR2 YFSETQ. The CDR3 extends over 16 amino acids. The junction had 4 bases not matched to a gene; V was cut back by 4 bases and J by 4 bases. Source study methods: Researchers report that nucleated cell counts were estimated from reference gene primer amplification. Profiled with immunoSEQ multiplex PCR; TCRdb holds only in-frame clones, not every one. V, J and clone size derive from that table, while D and trimming were established from the DNA sequence. The sample records 150,000 to 200,000 clones, under 80% being singletons. Participants were aged about 18 to 100 years from around 24 US areas.

Sequenced material: PBMCs or T cells enriched from blood (not recorded which). This clonotype was obtained from a woman aged 45-65 years with acute COVID-19. V and J are TRBV5-1 and TRBJ2-3; 15 nucleotides line up with TRBD2. CDR3 DNA: TGCGCCAGCAGCCTGGGGACTAGCGGGGGGTCAGATACGCAGTATTTT. Its protein product is CASSLGTSGGSDTQYF.